This T cell receptor beta chain is drawn from a study of post-analysis software for immune sequencing data. Overall study results and limits: Significantly lower normalized Chao1 diversity was found in patients with multiple sclerosis relative to controls. TRBV segments more frequent in patients than in controls numbered several and included TRBV5-6, TRBV5-1 and TRBV20-1.

Unique molecular identifiers were built into the TCR beta cDNA libraries. TCRdb redid the calling of the PCR reads with MiXCR, one entry per CDR3 protein. This sample has some 800,000 distinct CDR3 sequences, with more than 45% found just once. CDR1 is SGHDT, CDR2 YYEEEE, per germline. V lost 4 bases, J lost 3 bases, and 10 bases stayed unmatched. This CDR3 has 17 residues. Points on this clonotype: No antigen is known for it.

Sequenced material: blood. The receptor comes from a girl under 18 with multiple sclerosis. The chain has TRBV5-6 and TRBJ2-1; 10 bases are a match to TRBD2. CDR3 loop: CASSGGGLATYYNEQFF. The CDR3 bases are TGTGCCAGCAGCGGGGGGGGACTAGCGACTTACTACAATGAGCAGTTCTTC.